This is a list of T cell receptor beta chains from one sample in a study of beta chain features in type 1 diabetes. Some clones are missing from TCRdb's copy, which holds only in-frame ones; the method was immunoSEQ multiplex PCR. In the table there are 300,000 to 450,000 clones, about 19% of which are singletons. Sequencing was done on a sample of naive CD4+ T cells from blood. All receptors come from a woman aged 18-35 years in good health. Each CDR3 is given with its conserved first and last residue. A D gene is named only where the DNA matches it firmly. Only some rows state a clone size, as once, few, many or a class for expanded clones.

>TRBD1|few|TRBV5-1|TRBJ2-5
TGCGCCAGCAAGCCAGCGGGACAGGGCCAAGAGACCCAGTACTTC
CASKPAGQGQETQYF
>TRBD1|few|TRBV11-2|TRBJ2-6
TGTGCCAGCAGCGGAAAGGGTCAGGGGGCAGGTGGGGCCAACGTCCTGACTTTC
CASSGKGQGAGGANVLTF
>TRBD2|few|TRBV2|TRBJ2-5
TGTGCCAGCCAAATTGAAACTAGCGGGGGGCAAGAGACCCAGTACTTC
CASQIETSGGQETQYF
>TRBD2|NA|TRBV4-2|TRBJ2-3
TGTGCCAGCAGCCAAGAGAGCCTAGCGGGGGGCACAGATACGCAGTATTTT
CASSQESLAGGTDTQYF
>NA|NA|TRBV9|TRBJ2-4
TGTGCCAGCAGTGGTGGAGGTTGGGCCAAAAACATTCAGTACTTC
CASSGGGWAKNIQYF
>TRBD1|few|TRBV6-1|TRBJ1-1
TGTGCCAGCACCTCGGGACAGATCACTGAAGCTTTCTTT
CASTSGQITEAFF
>NA|NA|TRBV2|TRBJ1-2
TGTGCCAGCTCCGACTATGGCTACACCTTC
CASSDYGYTF
>NA|NA|TRBV7-7|TRBJ2-3
TGTGCTAGCAGCTTAAGCGGCACAGATACGCAGTATTTT
CASSLSGTDTQYF
>NA|NA|TRBV29-1|TRBJ2-7
TGCAGCGTTCGCCAGGATGATTCCTACGAGCAGTACTTC
CSVRQDDSYEQYF
>NA|NA|TRBV5-6|TRBJ1-4
TGTGCCAGCAGCTTGGGTTCGGGGAATGAAAAACTGTTTTTT
CASSLGSGNEKLFF
>TRBD1|few|TRBV29-1|TRBJ1-1
TGCAGCGTTGAAGTAACAGGGGTGACTGAAGCTTTCTTT
CSVEVTGVTEAFF
>TRBD2|few|TRBV11-2|TRBJ2-3
TGTGCCAGCAGCTTAGGCGGGACTAGGGGCACAGATACGCAGTATTTT
CASSLGGTRGTDTQYF
>TRBD1|few|TRBV7-9|TRBJ2-5
TGTGCCAGCAGCTATACGGACAGGGAGGAGACCCAGTACTTC
CASSYTDREETQYF
>TRBD2|NA|TRBV29-1|TRBJ2-5
TGCAGCGTGGGCGGGAGGCAAGAGACCCAGTACTTC
CSVGGRQETQYF
>NA|NA|TRBV14|TRBJ1-1
TGTGCCAGCAGCCAGGTACACGAGAACACTGAAGCTTTCTTT
CASSQVHENTEAFF
>TRBD1|few|TRBV30|TRBJ2-3
TGTGCCTGGAAAGCTAAGGGGGCGAATACGCAGTATTTT
CAWKAKGANTQYF
>NA|NA|TRBV4-3|TRBJ2-4
TGCGCCAGCAGCCAAGTTGCCAGGGCCAAAAACATTCAGTACTTC
CASSQVARAKNIQYF
>TRBD2|few|TRBV2|TRBJ2-2
TGTGCCAGCACCGGACTAGCAGCGAACACCGGGGAGCTGTTTTTT
CASTGLAANTGELFF
>NA|NA|TRBV9|TRBJ1-3
TGTGCCAGCAGCCCAGGGAACTCTGGAAACACCATATATTTT
CASSPGNSGNTIYF
>NA|NA|TRBV18|TRBJ2-2
TGTGCCAGCTCAGCGGGCGATTACACCGGGGAGCTGTTTTTT
CASSAGDYTGELFF
>NA|NA|TRBV7-2|TRBJ2-5
TGTGCCAGCAGCTCAACCGGGACCCAGTACTTC
CASSSTGTQYF
>NA|few|TRBV19|TRBJ1-2
TGTGCCAGTAAGACTACGCGGGGCTATGGCTACACCTTC
CASKTTRGYGYTF